This is a list of T cell receptor beta chains from one sample in a study of T cells in tumors after PD-1 blockade. Assay used: immunoSEQ multiplex PCR; TCRdb lists only in-frame clones, some missing. The table shows 13,000 to 15,000 clones, with approximately 80% occurring only once. The sample in question was PBMCs, obtained after anti-PD-1 treatment. Receptors were obtained from a human donor with basal cell carcinoma. Both conserved end residues are part of each CDR3. A D gene is named only where the DNA matches it firmly. The size field is filled for only some rows; it gives once, few, many or a size class.

V gene	J gene	clone size	D gene	CDR3 protein	CDR3 DNA
TRBV6-5	TRBJ1-3	.	.	CASSLGRDVTGNTIYF	TGTGCCAGCAGTTTGGGACGGGACGTTACTGGAAACACCATATATTTT
TRBV12-3/TRBV12-4	TRBJ2-2	.	.	CTSSRVGELFF	TGTACCAGCAGTCGCGTCGGGGAGCTGTTTTTT
TRBV19	TRBJ2-3	.	.	CASRSRPWDTDTQYF	TGTGCCAGCCGGTCCCGGCCCTGGGATACAGATACGCAGTATTTT
TRBV25-1	TRBJ1-1	.	TRBD1	CASSDSRTGKAEAFF	TGTGCCAGCAGTGACTCCCGGACAGGGAAAGCTGAAGCTTTCTTT
TRBV5-1	TRBJ2-7	.	.	CASSRDNSYEQYF	TGCGCCAGCAGTCGGGACAACTCCTACGAGCAGTACTTC
TRBV24-1	TRBJ2-5	.	.	CATSGGQETQYF	TGTGCCACCAGTGGCGGGCAAGAGACCCAGTACTTC
TRBV10-3	TRBJ2-7	.	TRBD1	CAIKKQGREQYF	TGTGCCATCAAGAAACAGGGGCGGGAGCAGTACTTC
TRBV19	TRBJ1-5	once	TRBD1	CASRTGVNQPQHF	TGTGCCAGCCGTACAGGGGTCAATCAGCCCCAGCATTTT
TRBV5-6	TRBJ2-3	.	.	CASSLPLRGADTQYF	TGTGCCAGCAGCTTGCCCTTACGAGGCGCAGATACGCAGTATTTT
TRBV12-5	TRBJ2-5	.	.	CASGFQETQYF	TGTGCTAGTGGTTTCCAAGAGACCCAGTACTTC
TRBV2	TRBJ2-1	.	.	CACCDGGAGAGSSYNEQFF	TGTGCCTGCTGTGATGGGGGGGCGGGGGCGGGGAGCTCCTACAATGAGCAGTTCTTC
TRBV24-1	TRBJ1-4	.	TRBD1	CATSETGAGEKLFF	TGTGCCACCAGCGAAACAGGGGCGGGGGAAAAACTGTTTTTT
TRBV5-1	TRBJ2-3	once	TRBD1	CASSPDRVADTQYF	TGCGCCAGCAGCCCGGACAGGGTTGCAGATACGCAGTATTTT
TRBV2	TRBJ2-7	.	TRBD2	CASSDNGLAGDKQYF	TGTGCCAGCAGTGACAATGGACTAGCGGGGGATAAGCAGTACTTC
TRBV2	TRBJ2-2	.	.	CASGYSENTGELFF	TGTGCCAGCGGTTATTCAGAGAACACCGGGGAGCTGTTTTTT
TRBV18	TRBJ2-6	.	.	CASSPPGSYSGANVLTF	TGTGCCAGCTCACCACCGGGTTCCTACTCTGGGGCCAACGTCCTGACTTTC
TRBV7-3	TRBJ2-3	.	.	CASSLSQATTDTQYF	TGTGCCAGCAGCTTAAGCCAGGCGACCACAGATACGCAGTATTTT
TRBV7-9	TRBJ1-5	few	.	CASSFSGTWDQPQHF	TGTGCCAGCAGCTTCTCCGGGACGTGGGATCAGCCCCAGCATTTT
TRBV2	TRBJ1-1	.	.	CASSDDPPNTEAFF	TGTGCCAGCAGTGACGACCCGCCGAACACTGAAGCTTTCTTT
TRBV5-1	TRBJ1-5	.	.	CASSSQNQPQHF	TGCGCCAGCAGCTCCCAAAATCAGCCCCAGCATTTT
TRBV7-9	TRBJ2-7	.	TRBD2	CASSYGSGRSSYEQYF	TGTGCCAGCAGTTACGGTAGCGGGAGGAGCTCCTACGAGCAGTACTTC
TRBV2	TRBJ2-1	.	.	CPCSDGGAGEGSSYNEQFF	TGTCCCTGCAGTGATGGGGGGGCGGGGGAGGGGAGCTCCTACAATGAGCAGTTCTTC
TRBV5-5	TRBJ2-7	.	TRBD1	CASSLGQGYAYEQYF	TGTGCCAGCAGCTTGGGACAGGGGTACGCCTACGAGCAGTACTTC
TRBV5-1	TRBJ2-5	.	TRBD1	CASSLEPGTVGAAQYF	TGCGCCAGCAGCTTGGAACCCGGGACAGTGGGTGCGGCCCAGTACTTC
TRBV6-5	TRBJ2-1	.	.	CASKTGTLYNEQFF	TGTGCCAGCAAGACCGGGACACTTTACAATGAGCAGTTCTTC
TRBV15	TRBJ1-6	.	.	CATSDTTGLSLSPLHF	TGTGCCACCAGCGACACGACAGGTCTGTCTCTATCACCCCTCCACTTT
TRBV6-6	TRBJ2-7	.	TRBD1	CASSRTTGTEQYF	TGTGCCAGCAGTAGGACGACAGGGACCGAGCAGTACTTC
TRBV6-5	TRBJ1-5	once	.	CASSQILSNQPQHF	TGTGCCAGCAGCCAAATTTTAAGCAATCAGCCCCAGCATTTT
TRBV18	TRBJ2-1	once	.	CASSLLGWQPRSYNEQFF	TGTGCCAGCTCACTCCTGGGGTGGCAGCCGCGCTCCTACAATGAGCAGTTCTTC
TRBV6-5	TRBJ1-2	.	TRBD1	CASEGQPAYGYTF	TGTGCCAGCGAGGGACAGCCTGCCTATGGCTACACCTTC
TRBV30	TRBJ2-6	.	.	CAWVPGSGANVLTF	TGTGCCTGGGTCCCAGGGTCTGGGGCCAACGTCCTGACTTTC
TRBV6-5	TRBJ1-5	.	.	CASAGVDQPQHF	TGTGCCAGCGCGGGGGTTGATCAGCCCCAGCATTTT
TRBV28	TRBJ2-1	.	.	CASTHGSSYNEQFF	TGTGCCAGCACTCACGGGAGCTCCTACAATGAGCAGTTCTTC
TRBV2	TRBJ2-1	once	TRBD2	CPPSHGGARAGSSYNEQFF	TGTCCCCCCAGTCACGGGGGGGCGCGGGCGGGGAGCTCCTACAATGAGCAGTTCTTC
TRBV6-6	TRBJ1-2	.	TRBD1	CASSYSLTGGYGYTF	TGTGCCAGCAGTTACTCACTTACAGGGGGCTATGGCTACACCTTC
TRBV9	TRBJ1-1	.	.	CASSVATGRTEAFF	TGTGCCAGCAGCGTAGCGACAGGAAGGACTGAAGCTTTCTTT
TRBV2	TRBJ1-4	few	.	CASSPSGRHEEKLFF	TGTGCCAGCAGTCCTTCAGGGCGGCATGAGGAAAAACTGTTTTTT
TRBV7-9	TRBJ1-1	.	.	CASNRSPNTEAFF	TGTGCCAGCAACCGGTCGCCTAACACTGAAGCTTTCTTT
TRBV19	TRBJ2-2	.	TRBD2	CASSSPGGRNTGELFF	TGTGCCAGTAGTTCGCCGGGGGGGCGCAACACCGGGGAGCTGTTTTTT
TRBV4-1	TRBJ2-5	.	.	CASSQDASVETQYF	TGCGCCAGCAGCCAAGATGCTAGCGTGGAGACCCAGTACTTC
TRBV7-2	TRBJ2-3	.	.	CASSLDQGAVTDTQYF	TGTGCCAGCAGCTTAGATCAGGGCGCGGTCACAGATACGCAGTATTTT
TRBV30	TRBJ2-6	.	TRBD1	CAWNRGAGANVLTF	TGTGCCTGGAACAGGGGAGCTGGGGCCAACGTCCTGACTTTC
TRBV29-1	TRBJ1-2	once	.	CSVGTALGYGYTF	TGCAGCGTAGGGACCGCTCTTGGCTATGGCTACACCTTC
TRBV20-1	TRBJ2-7	.	TRBD1	CSASDQDRGVEEQYF	TGCAGTGCTAGTGATCAGGACAGGGGTGTTGAGGAGCAGTACTTC
TRBV4-2	TRBJ2-5	.	TRBD1	CASSQNPTGQGGETQYF	TGTGCCAGCAGCCAAAACCCAACCGGACAGGGTGGAGAGACCCAGTACTTC